Sequencing of this TCR beta chain was carried out in a study of spatial heterogeneity in lung cancer. The study's findings and limits: Mutation tallies in tumors tracked expanded intratumoral alpha and beta TCR counts.

Time point of the sample: sample taken at primary tumor resection. Samples were donated by 72 untreated early-stage non-small cell lung cancer patients. One entry per CDR3 protein results from TCRdb running MiXCR on the 5' RACE reads. This sample yields 12,000 or so distinct CDR3 sequences, of which over 4.5% are seen a single time; approximately 25% belongs to the top ten. This clonotype was seen repeatedly, ten times or more. As yet, its antigen is unknown. The library was designed around alpha chains, so this beta chain is a stray read whose abundance carries little weight. CDR1 is SEHNR and CDR2 is FQNEAQ in the germline V gene (reference sequence). This CDR3 has 13 amino acids. The ends were cut back, 6 bases at V and 0 bases at J, with 8 bases in the middle.

The chain recombines TRBV7-9 with TRBJ1-1; no definite D call. The specimen was lung tumor tissue, collected at surgery. This receptor was identified in a male donor with early-stage non-small cell lung cancer. The CDR3 region has the DNA TGTGCCAGCAGTTATGGGATGAACACTGAAGCTTTCTTT. Its translation is CASSYGMNTEAFF.